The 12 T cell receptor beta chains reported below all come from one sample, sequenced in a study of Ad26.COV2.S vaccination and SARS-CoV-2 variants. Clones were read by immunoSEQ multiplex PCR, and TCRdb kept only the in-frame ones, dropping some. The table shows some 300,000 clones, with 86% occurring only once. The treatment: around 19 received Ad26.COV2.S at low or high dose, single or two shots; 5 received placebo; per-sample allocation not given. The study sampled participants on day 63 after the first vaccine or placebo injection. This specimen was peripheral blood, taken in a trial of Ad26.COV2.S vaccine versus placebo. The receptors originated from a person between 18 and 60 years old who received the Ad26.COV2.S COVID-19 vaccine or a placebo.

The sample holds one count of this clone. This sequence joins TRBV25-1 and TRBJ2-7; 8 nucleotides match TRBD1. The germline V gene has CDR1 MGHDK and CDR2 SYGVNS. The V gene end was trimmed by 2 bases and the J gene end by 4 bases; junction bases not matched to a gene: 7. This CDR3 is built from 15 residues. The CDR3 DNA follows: TGTGCCAGCAGTGAAGTGAGAACAGGGGGGTACGAGCAGTACTTC. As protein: CASSEVRTGGYEQYF.

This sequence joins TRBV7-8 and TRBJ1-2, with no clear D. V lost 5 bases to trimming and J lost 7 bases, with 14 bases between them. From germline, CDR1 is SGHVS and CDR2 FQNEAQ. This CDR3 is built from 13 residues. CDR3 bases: TGTGCCAGCAGCCTCCTGGAAGGGTCTGGCTACACCTTC. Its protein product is CASSLLEGSGYTF.

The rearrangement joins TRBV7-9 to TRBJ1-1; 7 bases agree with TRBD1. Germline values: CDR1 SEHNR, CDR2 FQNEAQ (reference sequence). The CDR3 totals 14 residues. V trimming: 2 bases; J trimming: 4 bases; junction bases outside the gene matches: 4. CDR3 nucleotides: TGTGCCAGCAGCTTAAGACAGGGAGGCACTGAAGCTTTCTTT. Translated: CASSLRQGGTEAFF.

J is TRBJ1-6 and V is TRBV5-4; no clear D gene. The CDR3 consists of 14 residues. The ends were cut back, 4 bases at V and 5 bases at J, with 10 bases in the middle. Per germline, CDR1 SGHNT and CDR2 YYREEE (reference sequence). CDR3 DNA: TGTGCCAGCAGCCTGGTTACAGATAATTCACCCCTCCACTTT. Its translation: CASSLVTDNSPLHF.

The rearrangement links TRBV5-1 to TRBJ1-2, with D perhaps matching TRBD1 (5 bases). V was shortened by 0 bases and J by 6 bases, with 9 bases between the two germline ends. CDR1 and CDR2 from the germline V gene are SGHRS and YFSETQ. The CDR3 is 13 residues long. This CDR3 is CASSLAVGDGYTF. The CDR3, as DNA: TGCGCCAGCAGCTTGGCCGTAGGGGATGGCTACACCTTC.

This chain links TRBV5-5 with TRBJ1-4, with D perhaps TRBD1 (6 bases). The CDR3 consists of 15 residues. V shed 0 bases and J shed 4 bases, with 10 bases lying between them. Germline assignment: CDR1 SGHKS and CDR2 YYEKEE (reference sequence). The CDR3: CASSLEGGLNEKLFF. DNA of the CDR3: TGTGCCAGCAGCTTGGAAGGGGGGCTTAATGAAAAACTGTTTTTT. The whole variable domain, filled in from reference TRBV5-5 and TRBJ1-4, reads DAGVTQSPTHLIKTRGQQVTLRCSPISGHKSVSWYQQVLGQGPQFIFQYYEKEERGRGNFPDRFSARQFPNYSSELNVNALLLGDSALYLCASSLEGGLNEKLFFGSGTQLSVL.

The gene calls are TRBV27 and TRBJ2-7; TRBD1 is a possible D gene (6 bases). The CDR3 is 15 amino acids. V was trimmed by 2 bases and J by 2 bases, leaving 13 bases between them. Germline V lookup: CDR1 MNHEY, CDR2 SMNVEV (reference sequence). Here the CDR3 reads CASSLIDRYPYEQYF. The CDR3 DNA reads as TGTGCCAGCAGTTTAATTGACAGGTATCCCTACGAGCAGTACTTC.

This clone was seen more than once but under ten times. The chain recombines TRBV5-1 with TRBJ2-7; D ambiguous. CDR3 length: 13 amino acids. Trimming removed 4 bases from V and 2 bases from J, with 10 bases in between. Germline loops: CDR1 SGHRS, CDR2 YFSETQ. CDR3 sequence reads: CASSPSAAYEQYF. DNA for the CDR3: TGCGCCAGCAGCCCGTCGGCGGCCTACGAGCAGTACTTC.

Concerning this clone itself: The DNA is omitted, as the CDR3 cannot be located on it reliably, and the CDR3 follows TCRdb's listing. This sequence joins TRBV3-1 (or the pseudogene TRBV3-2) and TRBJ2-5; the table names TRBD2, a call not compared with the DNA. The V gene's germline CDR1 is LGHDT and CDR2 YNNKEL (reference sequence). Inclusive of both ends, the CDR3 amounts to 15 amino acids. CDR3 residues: CASSSSGGGSIGQYF.

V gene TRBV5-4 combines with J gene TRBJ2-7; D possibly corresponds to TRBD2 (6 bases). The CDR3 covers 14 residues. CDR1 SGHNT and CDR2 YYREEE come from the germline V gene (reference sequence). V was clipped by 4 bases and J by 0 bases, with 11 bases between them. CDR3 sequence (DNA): TGTGCCAGCAGCGGTGGGGGGAGCTCCTACGAGCAGTACTTC. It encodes CASSGGGSSYEQYF.

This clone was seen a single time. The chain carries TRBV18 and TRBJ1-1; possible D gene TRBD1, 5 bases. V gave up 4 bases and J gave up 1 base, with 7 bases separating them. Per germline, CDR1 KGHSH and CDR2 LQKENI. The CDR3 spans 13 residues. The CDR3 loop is CASSLGENTEAFF. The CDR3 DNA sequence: TGTGCCAGCTCACTGGGGGAGAACACTGAAGCTTTCTTT.

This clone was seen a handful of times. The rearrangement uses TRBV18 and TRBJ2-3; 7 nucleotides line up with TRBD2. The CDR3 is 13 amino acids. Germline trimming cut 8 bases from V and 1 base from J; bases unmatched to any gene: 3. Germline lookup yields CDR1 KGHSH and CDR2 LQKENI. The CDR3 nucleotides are TGTGCCAGCGGCACTAGCGGCACAGATACGCAGTATTTT. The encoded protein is CASGTSGTDTQYF.